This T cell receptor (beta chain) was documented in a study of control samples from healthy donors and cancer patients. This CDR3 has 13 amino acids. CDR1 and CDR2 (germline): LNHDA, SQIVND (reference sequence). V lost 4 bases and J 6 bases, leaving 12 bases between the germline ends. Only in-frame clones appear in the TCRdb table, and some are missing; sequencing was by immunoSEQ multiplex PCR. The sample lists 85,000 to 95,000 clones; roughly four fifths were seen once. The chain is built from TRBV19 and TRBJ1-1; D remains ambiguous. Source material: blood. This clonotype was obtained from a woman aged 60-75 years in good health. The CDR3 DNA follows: TGTGCCAGTAGTACCCGGAGTACTTCTGAAGCTTTCTTT. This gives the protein CASSTRSTSEAFF.